This T cell receptor (beta chain) was recorded in a study of vaccination and CD4 T cells after COVID-19 (dated by TCRdb to between 2020 and 2023). As for the study more broadly: SARS-CoV-2 positivity had been established in the convalescent patients by nasal swab PCR, and mild disease was recorded in roughly 9 of these patients and severe disease in one. In 10 COVID-19 convalescent patients and a few infection-naive healthy vaccine recipients, researchers compared the spike-specific CD4+ TCR repertoire from before mRNA vaccination with the repertoire from after. Post-COVID blood samples were collected from convalescent patients a median of roughly 100 days after diagnosis, with a range of about 35 to 170 days. As controls, cultures received a CEFX viral epitope pool (the positive control), an HIV-1 Nef peptide pool (the negative control), or no peptide at all. For stimulating the cultures, overlapping spike peptide pools were used, derived from SARS-CoV-2 as well as from the common cold coronaviruses HCoV-NL63, HCoV-OC43 and HCoV-229E. Post-vaccine blood samples were taken a median of 72 days after the second vaccine dose, with a range of about 13 to 250 days. The convalescent cohort comprised six males and four females, including two Hispanic individuals, seven Caucasians, two Asians and one multiracial person. Each participant got two doses of either the Pfizer-BioNTech BNT162b2 vaccine (n=8) or the Moderna mRNA-1273 vaccine (n=2).

V is pared back by 2 bases and J by 0 bases, with 10 bases lying between the germline termini. The CDR3, from cysteine to phenylalanine, totals 16 residues. The only DNA kept is the CDR3, 48 bases in frame from the first base. Based on the germline V gene, the CDR1 and CDR2 sequences are KGHSH and LQKENI. On this clonotype: Its antigen has not been determined. Base qualities were left out, and no much larger clone turns up one base away.

Explained via the paper, the treatment or condition label denotes: approximately 10-day PBMC culture with coronavirus spike peptide pools or control peptides (ViraFEST assay). To expand antigen-specific T cells with peptide pools and then pick out the expanded clonotypes through TCR sequencing, the study relied on the ViraFEST assay. The positive SARS-CoV-2 PCR tests of the convalescent patients were dated from March to December 2020, before the Alpha, Beta and Delta variants emerged in the United States. Each well held around 1.9 million PBMCs cultured with around 10 ug/ml peptide pools in IMDM containing 5% human AB serum and roughly 9 IU/ml IL-2. Half of the culture medium was replaced with fresh IL-2-containing medium on days 3 and 7. Once the cells had been in culture for less than 11 days, the EasySep CD4+ T cell isolation kit was used to isolate CD4+ T cells by negative selection. PBMCs were separated from whole blood using Ficoll-Paque Plus gradient centrifugation and then either used fresh or cryopreserved at -140C. Culture conditions were generally each tested in triplicate wells.

Receptors were amplified or captured by PCR. At the Johns Hopkins FTIC core, DNA from the cultured CD4+ T cells underwent TCR sequencing with the Oncomine TCR Beta short-read assay. The QIAamp micro DNA kit was used to extract genomic DNA from the cultured CD4+ T cells. Oncomine TCR Beta libraries from cultured CD4+ T cells were pooled using unique dual indexes and sequenced on an Illumina iSeq 100. Turning to the authors' computational methods: Non-productive sequences were filtered out, and CDR3s that did not start with C, did not end with F or W, or were shorter than 7 amino acids were discarded. Antigen-specific clonotypes were identified with the MANAFEST web application by comparing peptide-stimulated wells with reference and other culture wells. For a clone to be called positive, the clone needed an FDR below 0.05, an odds ratio above 5, and a productive frequency above 0.1% in at least two of three replicate wells. A clonotype was classed as cross-reactive if the clonotype showed significant expansion both in SARS-CoV-2 spike wells and in at least one common cold coronavirus spike condition. Similarity between CDR3 sequences was evaluated in R version 3.6.1 using Levenshtein distances (stringdist) and unrooted phylogenetic trees (ape). TCRdb took the public reads, trimmed them with fastp at Q25, ran MiXCR for clone calling and kept in-frame beta chains. Each entry merges the rows of one CDR3 protein and shows their most common DNA and genes. The V and J calls were determined by TCRdb, not by the authors. The sample contains around 6,000 distinct CDR3 sequences, around 19% of them found a single time. The biggest ten clones account for less than 25% of the sample.

What the work shows at the level of the full study, not this receptor alone: Relatively few convalescent patients were included in the study, and early timepoints after natural infection were not analyzed. Of the vaccine-specific clones found in convalescent patients, nearly all (304 of 307) were mono-reactive for SARS-CoV-2 spike instead of being cross-reactive with common cold coronaviruses. Although the median number of SARS-CoV-2-reactive clonotypes went up from 20 to 25 after infection to more than 30 after vaccination, the increase was not significant. Among convalescent patients, a median roughly 90% of the SARS-CoV-2-reactive clones seen after vaccination appeared only after vaccination, which suggests priming specific to the vaccine.

Here the chain combines TRBV18 and TRBJ2-2; the D gene cannot be named for sure. What was sequenced was CD4+ T cells from blood, cultured in vitro. The source is a human donor who had recovered from COVID-19. The CDR3 protein: CASSPNSQANTGELFF. The nucleotide sequence is TGTGCCAGCTCACCAAACAGCCAAGCGAACACCGGGGAGCTGTTTTTT.